Detailed here is one T cell receptor beta chain. Its antigen is still unknown. The data belong to a study of T cell responses to AZD1222 COVID-19 vaccine. The table came from immunoSEQ multiplex PCR; TCRdb's copy has only in-frame clones and leaves some out. The repertoire holds approximately 65,000 clones, with more than 70% as singletons. CDR3 size: 13 residues. Germline lookup yields CDR1 LGHNT and CDR2 FRNRAP. Trimming shortened V by 7 bases and J by 1 base, and 10 bases separated the two germline ends. General observations from the study: Once two AZD1222 doses were given, Spike-specific TCR breadth and depth went up.

The material was peripheral blood, obtained on day 0 of AZD1222 vaccination. The V call is TRBV12-5, the J call TRBJ1-1; D gene ambiguous. This TCR was sampled from an adult in good health. The CDR3 is CASAPARNTEAFF. The CDR3 DNA reads TGTGCTAGTGCCCCCGCCCGGAACACTGAAGCTTTCTTT.